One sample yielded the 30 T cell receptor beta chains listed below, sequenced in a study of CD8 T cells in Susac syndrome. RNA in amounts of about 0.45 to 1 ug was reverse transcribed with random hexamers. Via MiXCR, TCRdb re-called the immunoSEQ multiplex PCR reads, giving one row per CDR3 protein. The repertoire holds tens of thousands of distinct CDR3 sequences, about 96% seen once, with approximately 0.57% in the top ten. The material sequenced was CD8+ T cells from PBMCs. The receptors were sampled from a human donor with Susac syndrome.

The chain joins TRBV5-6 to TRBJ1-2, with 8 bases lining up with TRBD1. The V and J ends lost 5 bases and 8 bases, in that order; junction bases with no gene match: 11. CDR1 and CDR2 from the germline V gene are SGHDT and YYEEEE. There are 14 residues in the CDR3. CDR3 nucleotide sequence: TGTGCCAGCAGTTTTAGTGTGACAGGGGAGGGCTACACCTTC. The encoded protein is CASSFSVTGEGYTF.

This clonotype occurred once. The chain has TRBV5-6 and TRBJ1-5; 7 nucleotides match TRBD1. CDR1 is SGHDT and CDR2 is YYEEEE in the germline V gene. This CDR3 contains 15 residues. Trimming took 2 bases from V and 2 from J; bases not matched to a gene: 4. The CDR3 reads CASSLGTVGNQPQHF. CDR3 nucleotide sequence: TGTGCCAGCAGCTTAGGGACAGTCGGCAATCAGCCCCAGCATTTT.

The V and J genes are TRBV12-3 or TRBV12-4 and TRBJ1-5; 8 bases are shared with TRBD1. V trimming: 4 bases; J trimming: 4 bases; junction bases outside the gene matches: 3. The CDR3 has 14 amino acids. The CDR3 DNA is TGTGCCAGCAGTTCAAACAGGGGGAATCAGCCCCAGCATTTT. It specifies CASSSNRGNQPQHF.

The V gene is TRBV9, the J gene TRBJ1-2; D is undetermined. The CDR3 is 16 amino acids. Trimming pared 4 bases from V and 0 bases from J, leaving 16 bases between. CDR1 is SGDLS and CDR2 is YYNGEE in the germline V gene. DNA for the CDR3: TGTGCCAGCAGCCGAACCAAGACGGACGCTAACTATGGCTACACCTTC. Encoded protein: CASSRTKTDANYGYTF.

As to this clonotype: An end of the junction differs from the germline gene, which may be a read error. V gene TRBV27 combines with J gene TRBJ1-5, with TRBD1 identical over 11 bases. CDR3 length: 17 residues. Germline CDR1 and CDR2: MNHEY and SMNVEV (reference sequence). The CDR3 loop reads CASSLSRTGGRGQPQHF. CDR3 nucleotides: TGTGCCAGCAGTCTATCACGGACAGGGGGCCGCGGTCAGCCCCAGCATTTT.

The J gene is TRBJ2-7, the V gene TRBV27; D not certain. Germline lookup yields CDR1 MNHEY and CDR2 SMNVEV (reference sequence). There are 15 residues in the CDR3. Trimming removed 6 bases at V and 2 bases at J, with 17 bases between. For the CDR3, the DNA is TGTGCCAGCAGCAAACCGGGCTCTTCGACCTACGAGCAGTACTTC. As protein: CASSKPGSSTYEQYF.

This CDR3 is CACPASATNEKLFF. CDR3 DNA: TGTGCCTGCCCCGCCAGCGCAACTAATGAAAAACTGTTTTTT. The chain combines TRBV30 with TRBJ1-4; the D is unclear. Germline CDR1 is GTSNPN and CDR2 is SVGIG (reference sequence). This CDR3 region has 14 residues. The V end lost 6 bases, the J end lost 0 bases, and 11 bases lay between the germline ends. Full variable domain (rest looked up from reference TRBV30 and TRBJ1-4): SQTIHQWPATLVQPVGSPLSLECTVEGTSNPNLYWYRQAAGRGLQLLFYSVGIGQISSEVPQNLSASRPQDRQFILSSKKLLLSDSGFYLCACPASATNEKLFFGSGTQLSVL.

CDR3 bases: TGTGCCAGCAGTCTGATAGAGGCGGGCACTGAAGCTTTCTTT. Amino acids: CASSLIEAGTEAFF. The chain is built from TRBV9 and TRBJ1-1; unclear D gene. The CDR3 is made up of 14 amino acids. Trimming pared 5 bases from V and 4 bases from J, leaving 15 bases between. Germline loops: CDR1 SGDLS, CDR2 YYNGEE.

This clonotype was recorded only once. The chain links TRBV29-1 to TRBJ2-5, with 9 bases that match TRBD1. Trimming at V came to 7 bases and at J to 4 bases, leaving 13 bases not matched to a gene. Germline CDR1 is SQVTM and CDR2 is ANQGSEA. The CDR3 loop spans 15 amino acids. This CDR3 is CSGAGTGRAGETQYF. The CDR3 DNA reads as TGCAGCGGCGCCGGGACAGGGAGGGCGGGAGAGACCCAGTACTTC.

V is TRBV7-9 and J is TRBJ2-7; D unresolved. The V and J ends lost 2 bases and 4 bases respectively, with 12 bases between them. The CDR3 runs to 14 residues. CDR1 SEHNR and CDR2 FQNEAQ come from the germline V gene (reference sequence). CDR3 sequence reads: CASSLMAVPYEQYF. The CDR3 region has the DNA TGTGCCAGCAGCTTAATGGCAGTCCCTTACGAGCAGTACTTC.

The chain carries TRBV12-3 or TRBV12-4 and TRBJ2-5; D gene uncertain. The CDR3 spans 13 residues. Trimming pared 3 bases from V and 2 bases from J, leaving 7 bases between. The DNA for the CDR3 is TGTGCCAGCAGTTTGTCGCTTCAAGAGACCCAGTACTTC. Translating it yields CASSLSLQETQYF.

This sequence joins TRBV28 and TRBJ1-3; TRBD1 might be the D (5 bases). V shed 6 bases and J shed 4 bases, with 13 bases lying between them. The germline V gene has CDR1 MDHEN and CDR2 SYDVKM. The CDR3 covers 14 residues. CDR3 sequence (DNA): TGTGCCAGCAGCTTAGCGGCAGGGGGAAACACCATATATTTT. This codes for CASSLAAGGNTIYF.

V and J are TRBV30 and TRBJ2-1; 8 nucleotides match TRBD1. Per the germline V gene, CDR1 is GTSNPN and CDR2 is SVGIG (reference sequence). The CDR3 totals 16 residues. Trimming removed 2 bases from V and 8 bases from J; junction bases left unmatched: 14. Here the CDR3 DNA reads TGTGCCTGGAGTCTAGGTAGGCAGGGGGCGACCTATGAGCAGTTCTTC. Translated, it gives CAWSLGRQGATYEQFF.

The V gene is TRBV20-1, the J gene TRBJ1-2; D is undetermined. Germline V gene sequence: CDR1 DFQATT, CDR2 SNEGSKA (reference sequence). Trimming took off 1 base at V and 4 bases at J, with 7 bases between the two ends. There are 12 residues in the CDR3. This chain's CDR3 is CSARASPYGYTF. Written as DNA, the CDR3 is TGCAGTGCTAGAGCAAGCCCCTATGGCTACACCTTC.

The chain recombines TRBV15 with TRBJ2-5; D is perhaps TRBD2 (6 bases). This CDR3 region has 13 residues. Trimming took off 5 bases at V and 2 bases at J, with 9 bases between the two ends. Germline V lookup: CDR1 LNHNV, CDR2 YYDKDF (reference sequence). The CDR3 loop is CATSGGSQETQYF. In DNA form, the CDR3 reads TGTGCCACCAGCGGGGGGTCTCAAGAGACCCAGTACTTC. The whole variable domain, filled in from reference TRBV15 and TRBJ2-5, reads DAMVIQNPRYQVTQFGKPVTLSCSQTLNHNVMYWYQQKSSQAPKLLFHYYDKDFNNEADTPDNFQSRRPNTSFCFLDIRSPGLGDTAMYLCATSGGSQETQYFGPGTRLLVL.

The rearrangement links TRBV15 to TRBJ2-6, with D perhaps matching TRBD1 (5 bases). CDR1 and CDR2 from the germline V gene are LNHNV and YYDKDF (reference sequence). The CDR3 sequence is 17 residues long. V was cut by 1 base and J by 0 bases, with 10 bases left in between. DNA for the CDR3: TGTGCCACCAGCAGAGGACAGCTCCTCTCTGGGGCCAACGTCCTGACTTTC. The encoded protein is CATSRGQLLSGANVLTF.

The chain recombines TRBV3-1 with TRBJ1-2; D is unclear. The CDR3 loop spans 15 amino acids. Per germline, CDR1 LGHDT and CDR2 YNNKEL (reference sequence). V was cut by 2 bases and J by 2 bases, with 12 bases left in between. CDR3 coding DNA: TGTGCCAGCAGCCAAAATCCGGGATCCAACTATGGCTACACCTTC. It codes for CASSQNPGSNYGYTF.

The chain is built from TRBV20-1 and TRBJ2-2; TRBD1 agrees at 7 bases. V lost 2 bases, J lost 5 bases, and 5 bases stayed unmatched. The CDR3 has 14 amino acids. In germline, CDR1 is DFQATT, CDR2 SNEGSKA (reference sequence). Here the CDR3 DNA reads TGCAGTGCTAGATCGGGACAGATAACCGGGGAGCTGTTTTTT. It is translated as CSARSGQITGELFF.

The CDR3 coding sequence is TGTGCCAGCAGTCGCTATAGCGGGGGGTCCCAAGAGACCCAGTACTTC. This gives the protein CASSRYSGGSQETQYF. This rearrangement joins TRBV28 to TRBJ2-5; 10 bases fit TRBD2. The CDR3 has 16 residues. Germline values: CDR1 MDHEN, CDR2 SYDVKM. With V trimmed by 5 bases and J by 1 base, 7 bases remained unmatched.

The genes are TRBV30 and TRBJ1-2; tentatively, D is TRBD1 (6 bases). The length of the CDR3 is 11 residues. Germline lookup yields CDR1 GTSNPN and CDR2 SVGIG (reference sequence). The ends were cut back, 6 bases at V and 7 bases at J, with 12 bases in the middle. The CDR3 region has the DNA TGTGCCTGTAGGGGGGGCGGTGGCTACACCTTC. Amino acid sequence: CACRGGGGYTF.

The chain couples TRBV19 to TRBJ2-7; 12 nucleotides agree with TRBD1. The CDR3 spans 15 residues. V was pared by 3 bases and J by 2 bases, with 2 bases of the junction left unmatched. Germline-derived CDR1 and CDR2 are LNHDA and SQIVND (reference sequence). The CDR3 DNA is TGTGCCAGTAGTATGGGGACAGGGGGCGCCTACGAGCAGTACTTC. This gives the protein CASSMGTGGAYEQYF.

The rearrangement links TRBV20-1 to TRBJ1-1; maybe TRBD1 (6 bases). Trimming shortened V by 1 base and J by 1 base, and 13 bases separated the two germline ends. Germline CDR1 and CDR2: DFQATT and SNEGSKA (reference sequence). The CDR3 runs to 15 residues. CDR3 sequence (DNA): TGCAGTGCTAGAGTAGTGGGGGCCGGGAACACTGAAGCTTTCTTT. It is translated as CSARVVGAGNTEAFF.

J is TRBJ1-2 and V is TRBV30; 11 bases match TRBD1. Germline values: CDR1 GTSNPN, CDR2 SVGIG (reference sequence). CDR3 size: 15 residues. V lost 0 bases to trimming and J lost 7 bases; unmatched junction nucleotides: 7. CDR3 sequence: CAWSVLRTGGGGYTF. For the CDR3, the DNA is TGTGCCTGGAGTGTACTAAGGACAGGGGGCGGTGGCTACACCTTC.

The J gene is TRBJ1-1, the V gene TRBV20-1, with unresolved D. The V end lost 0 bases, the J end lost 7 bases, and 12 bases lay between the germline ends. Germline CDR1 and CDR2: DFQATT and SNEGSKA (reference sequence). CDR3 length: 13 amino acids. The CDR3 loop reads CSARDRFSLEAFF. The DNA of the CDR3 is TGCAGTGCTAGAGATCGCTTTAGCCTTGAAGCTTTCTTT.

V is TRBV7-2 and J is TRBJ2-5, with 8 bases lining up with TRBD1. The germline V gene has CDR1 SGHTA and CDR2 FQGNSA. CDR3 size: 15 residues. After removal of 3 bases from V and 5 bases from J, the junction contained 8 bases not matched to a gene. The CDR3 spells CASSFYGQGAETQYF. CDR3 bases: TGTGCCAGCAGCTTCTACGGCCAGGGGGCCGAGACCCAGTACTTC.

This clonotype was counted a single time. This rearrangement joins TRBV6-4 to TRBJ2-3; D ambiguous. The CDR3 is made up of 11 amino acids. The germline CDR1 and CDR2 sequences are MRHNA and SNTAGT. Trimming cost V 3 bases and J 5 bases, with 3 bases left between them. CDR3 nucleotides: TGTGCCAGCAGTGAAGGAGATACGCAGTATTTT. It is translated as CASSEGDTQYF.

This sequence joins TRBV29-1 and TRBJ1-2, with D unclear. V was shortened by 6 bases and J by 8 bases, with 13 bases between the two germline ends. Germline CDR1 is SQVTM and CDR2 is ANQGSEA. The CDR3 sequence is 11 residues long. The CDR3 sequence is CSVAQAGGYTF. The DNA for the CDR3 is TGCAGCGTCGCGCAGGCAGGCGGCTACACCTTC. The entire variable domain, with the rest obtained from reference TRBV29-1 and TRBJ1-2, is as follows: SAVISQKPSRDICQRGTSLTIQCQVDSQVTMMFWYRQQPGQSLTLIATANQGSEATYESGFVIDKFPISRPNLTFSTLTVSNMSPEDSSIYLCSVAQAGGYTFGSGTRLTVV.

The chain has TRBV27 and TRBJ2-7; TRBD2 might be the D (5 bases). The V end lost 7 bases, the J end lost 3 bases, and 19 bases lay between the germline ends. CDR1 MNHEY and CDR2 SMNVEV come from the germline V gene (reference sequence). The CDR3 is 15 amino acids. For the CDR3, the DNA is TGTGCCAGCACCCCAATGGGCACCGGGAACTACGAGCAGTACTTC. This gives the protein CASTPMGTGNYEQYF.

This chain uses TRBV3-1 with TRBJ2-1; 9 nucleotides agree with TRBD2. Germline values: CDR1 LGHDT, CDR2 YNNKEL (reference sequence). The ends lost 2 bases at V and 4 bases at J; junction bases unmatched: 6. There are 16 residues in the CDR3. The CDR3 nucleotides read TGTGCCAGCAGCCAAAGAGCGGGGGGAAGTTACAATGAGCAGTTCTTC. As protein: CASSQRAGGSYNEQFF.

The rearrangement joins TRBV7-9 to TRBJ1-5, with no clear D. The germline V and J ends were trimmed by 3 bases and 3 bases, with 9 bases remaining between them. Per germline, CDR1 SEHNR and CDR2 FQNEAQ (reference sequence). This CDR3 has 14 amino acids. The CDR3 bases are TGTGCCAGCAGCTTGGGTACACACAATCAGCCCCAGCATTTT. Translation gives CASSLGTHNQPQHF. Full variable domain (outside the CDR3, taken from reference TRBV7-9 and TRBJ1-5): DTGVSQNPRHKITKRGQNVTFRCDPISEHNRLYWYRQTLGQGPEFLTYFQNEAQLEKSRLLSDRFSAERPKGSFSTLEIQRTEQGDSAMYLCASSLGTHNQPQHFGDGTRLSIL.